These 14 T cell receptor beta chains came from one sample sequenced in a study of T cell repertoires in cytomegalovirus infection. TCRdb independently ran MiXCR on the reads; one entry per CDR3 protein. Of 830,000 or so distinct CDR3 sequences listed, approximately 29% are singletons. These receptors have no known antigen. The sequenced sample was cultured CD8+ T cells from PBMCs, obtained from culture after CMV antigen stimulation. The receptor source for this set is a human donor in good health (CMV status not recorded). Some clones in this sample may be carry-over from other donors' samples.

This chain joins TRBV27 and TRBJ2-3, with TRBD2 matching 8 bases. V lost 8 bases and J lost 5; bases outside the gene matches: 12. The germline V gene encodes CDR1 MNHEY and CDR2 SMNVEV (reference sequence). This CDR3 is 15 amino acids long. The CDR3, as DNA: TGTGCCAGCTCTCTCCCCGGGACTAGTCGAGATACGCAGTATTTT. Its translation: CASSLPGTSRDTQYF.

As to this clonotype: A much larger clone is a single base away; this may be a read error. J is TRBJ2-5 and V is TRBV7-6, with TRBD2 matching 7 bases. The CDR3 spans 15 residues. CDR1 SGHVS and CDR2 FNYEAQ come from the germline V gene. In DNA form, the CDR3 reads TGTGTCAGCAGCTGGAGAGCGGGGTCCGGGGAGACCCAGTACTTC. Encoded protein: CVSSWRAGSGETQYF.

This chain links TRBV7-3 with TRBJ1-5; 9 bases fit TRBD1. Germline V gene data show CDR1 as SGHTA and CDR2 as FQGTGA. This CDR3 spans 15 amino acids. After removal of 5 bases from V and 1 base from J, the junction contained 3 bases not matched to a gene. The CDR3 sequence: CASSPQGASNQPQHF. Written as DNA, the CDR3 is TGTGCCAGCAGCCCACAGGGGGCGAGCAATCAGCCCCAGCATTTT.

The chain carries TRBV28 and TRBJ1-5; no clear D. Germline CDR1 and CDR2: MDHEN and SYDVKM. The CDR3 is made up of 12 amino acids. Trimming stripped 6 bases from V and 5 bases from J, with 8 bases between. The CDR3 region is CASRIGDQPQHF. The CDR3 nucleotides are TGTGCCAGCAGAATAGGAGATCAGCCCCAGCATTTT.

The chain combines TRBV6-1 with TRBJ2-7; TRBD1 aligns across 9 bases. Germline loops: CDR1 MNHNS, CDR2 SASEGT. This CDR3 has 14 residues. J was trimmed by 4 bases and V by 6 bases; bases with no gene match: 7. CDR3 region: CASRTGTGLYEQYV. CDR3 DNA sequence: TGTGCCAGCAGGACCGGGACAGGGCTATACGAGCAGTACGTC.

This clonotype was observed a few times. This sequence joins TRBV7-2 and TRBJ2-1, with TRBD2 matching over 8 bases. V dropped 7 bases and J dropped 4; count of bases not matched to a gene: 9. The length of the CDR3 is 15 residues. Germline V gene lookup returns CDR1 SGHTA and CDR2 FQGNSA. In DNA form, the CDR3 reads TGTGCCAGCACCCTGGGGACTAGATTTTACAATGAGCAGTTCTTC. It encodes CASTLGTRFYNEQFF. Looking up the rest from reference TRBV7-2 and TRBJ2-1 gives the full variable domain: GAGVSQSPSNKVTEKGKDVELRCDPISGHTALYWYRQSLGQGLEFLIYFQGNSAPDKSGLPSDRFSAERTGGSVSTLTIQRTQQEDSAVYLCASTLGTRFYNEQFFGPGTRLTVL.

This clonotype was recorded a few times. This sequence joins TRBV6-2 or TRBV6-3 and TRBJ1-1; D is unclear. The CDR3 extends over 13 amino acids. V was cut by 5 bases and J by 7 bases, with 14 bases left in between. CDR1 and CDR2 from the germline V gene are MNHEY and SVGEGT. CDR3 nucleotide sequence: TGTGCCAGCAGTATCTTGATCGGAAATGAAGCTTTCTTT. It codes for CASSILIGNEAFF.

This clonotype has more than one count but fewer than ten. This chain links TRBV27 with TRBJ2-1; 8 bases fit TRBD1. This CDR3 region has 14 residues. With 2 bases clipped from V and 6 bases from J, the junction kept 3 bases outside the gene matches. Germline V gene data show CDR1 as MNHEY and CDR2 as SMNVEV (reference sequence). The DNA for the CDR3 is TGTGCCAGCAGTTTAATCAGGGGGCTCAATGAGCAGTTCTTC. It encodes CASSLIRGLNEQFF.

This clonotype has only a few counts. The V gene is TRBV7-6, the J gene TRBJ2-2; 9 bases map to TRBD1. Germline-derived CDR1 and CDR2 are SGHVS and FNYEAQ. The CDR3 contains 16 residues. V dropped 5 bases and J dropped 7; count of bases not matched to a gene: 11. The CDR3 is CASSLYKTGGFGELFF. Written as DNA, the CDR3 is TGTGCCAGCAGCCTTTATAAGACAGGGGGTTTCGGGGAGCTGTTTTTT.

This clonotype occurred many times. This chain connects TRBV2 to TRBJ2-2; maybe TRBD1 (6 bases). The germline V gene encodes CDR1 SNHLY and CDR2 FYNNEI. The CDR3 spans 16 residues. V lost 2 bases to trimming and J lost 5 bases, with 15 bases between them. CDR3 amino acids: CASSESRQAPTGELFF. DNA for the CDR3: TGTGCCAGCAGTGAATCGAGACAGGCCCCGACCGGGGAGCTGTTTTTT.

In its sample, this clonotype was seen once. This rearrangement joins TRBV6-6 to TRBJ2-3; D may be TRBD1 or TRBD2 (5 bases each). The germline gives CDR1 MNHNY, CDR2 SVGAGI (reference sequence). Trimming removed 8 bases from V and 6 bases from J, with 15 bases in between. This CDR3 is built from 13 residues. CDR3 coding DNA: TGTGCCAGCTGGGGGATTACCACGGATACGCAGTATTTT. This gives the protein CASWGITTDTQYF.

V and J are TRBV5-1 and TRBJ2-1; D not certain. This CDR3 is 14 amino acids long. From germline, CDR1 is SGHRS and CDR2 YFSETQ. V gave up 7 bases and J gave up 0 bases, with 11 bases separating them. CDR3 sequence (DNA): TGCGCCAGCTTCTGGGCTAGCTCCTACAATGAGCAGTTCTTC. As protein: CASFWASSYNEQFF.

This clonotype was observed a handful of times. The chain uses TRBV7-6 and TRBJ2-7; 9 bases align to TRBD1. The CDR3 length is 17 residues. Per germline, CDR1 SGHVS and CDR2 FNYEAQ. V gave up 5 bases and J gave up 3 bases; unmatched junction bases: 14. CDR3 residues: CASSPGQGLFFLYEQYF. CDR3 bases: TGTGCCAGCAGCCCTGGACAGGGGCTTTTCTTCCTCTACGAGCAGTACTTC. Together with reference TRBV7-6 and TRBJ2-7, the CDR3 gives the full variable domain: GAGVSQSPRYKVTKRGQDVALRCDPISGHVSLYWYRQALGQGPEFLTYFNYEAQQDKSGLPNDRFSAERPEGSISTLTIQRTEQRDSAMYRCASSPGQGLFFLYEQYFGPGTRLTVT.

V is TRBV13 and J is TRBJ2-7; 11 bases agree with TRBD1. The CDR3 is 16 amino acids. Unmatched junction bases numbered 9, after V lost 5 bases and J lost 3 bases. Per the germline V gene, CDR1 is PRHDT and CDR2 is FYEKMQ (reference sequence). The CDR3 DNA reads as TGTGCCAGCAGCATCCTTGGGGACAGGGGGATCTACGAGCAGTACTTC. Translation gives CASSILGDRGIYEQYF.